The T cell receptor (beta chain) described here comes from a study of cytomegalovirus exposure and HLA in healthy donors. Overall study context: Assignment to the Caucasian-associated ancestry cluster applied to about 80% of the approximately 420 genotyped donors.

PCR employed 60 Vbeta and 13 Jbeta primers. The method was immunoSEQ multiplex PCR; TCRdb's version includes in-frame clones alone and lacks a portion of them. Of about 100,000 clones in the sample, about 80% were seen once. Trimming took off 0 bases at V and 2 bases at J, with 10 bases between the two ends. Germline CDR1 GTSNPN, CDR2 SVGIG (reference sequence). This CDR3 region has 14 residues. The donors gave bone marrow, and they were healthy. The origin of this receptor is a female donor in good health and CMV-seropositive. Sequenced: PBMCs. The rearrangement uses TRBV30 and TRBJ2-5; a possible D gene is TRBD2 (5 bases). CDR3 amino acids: CAWSVSDWQETQYF. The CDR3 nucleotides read TGTGCCTGGAGTGTTTCGGACTGGCAAGAGACCCAGTACTTC.